Included here is one T cell receptor beta chain sequence, with context. This clone is a singleton in its sample. The antigen it binds to is not known. No much larger clonotype is one base removed from it; base qualities were not supplied. This sample is part of a study of shared clonotypes between healthy human individuals (dated by TCRdb to 2020 to 2021). General notes on the study: A couple of women and three men aged 18 to 49 years were included in the cohort. Blood TCR repertoires of five healthy adults were deeply sequenced to estimate repertoire size and the extent of clonotype sharing between individuals. For each donor, CD4 naive and CD4 memory were each given three plates, CD8 naive was given two plates, and CD8 memory was given one plate. Per donor, leukapheresis produced somewhere between about 0.85 and 9.5 billion PBMCs. Different laboratories and diverse techniques were used to prepare libraries and sequence TCR repertoires, to increase sequencing depth and limit assay-specific biases. Study-level results and caveats: Even with the large sequencing depth, rarefaction of the sorted-subset datasets indicated that sequencing was incomplete. Naive subsets generally had larger estimated clonotype richness than memory subsets. Sampling was limited to blood, and TCR repertoires in tissue likely differ from TCR repertoires in blood. Higher generation probabilities were observed for clonotypes shared by all four sorted-subset donors than for non-shared clonotypes. Pairwise subsampling indicated that sequencing depth was expected to affect the degree of clonotype sharing among donors. Across a few donors, about 4.5% of naive CD4, approximately 3.5% of naive CD8, 2% to 2.5% of memory CD4, and about 0.44% of memory CD8 clonotypes were shared. Because the study included a small number of donors, the genetic and exposure-history diversity represented was limited.

The donors were healthy, HIV-negative adults who had no recently reported acute infections or vaccinations. Every donor was a Caucasian adult residing in Nashville, Tennessee, USA. CD4+ T cells were enriched through magnetic negative selection, after which naive cells were positively selected on CD45RA and the remaining negative fraction served as the memory subset. Blood was obtained by leukapheresis, after which PBMCs were separated by Ficoll-Histopaque density gradient centrifugation and cryopreserved in liquid nitrogen vapor phase. Analytical flow cytometry was used to check the purity and quantity of each magnetically sorted T cell population. Each sorted fraction had its genomic DNA isolated and then quantified by UV absorbance on a Nanodrop 2000c. Using the deep immunoSEQ assay, TCR CDR3 regions were amplified from genomic DNA by multiplex PCR. Extracted genomic DNA from each cell subset was distributed evenly across all wells of several immunoSEQ 96-well plates, and each plate was treated as a replicate. For sorted subsets, about 220 ng of genomic DNA, equivalent to about 30,000 T cell genomes, went into each replicate PCR. Purified libraries were quantified with a Qubit 3.0 fluorometer, sized on a Bioanalyzer 2100, and re-quantified with the KAPA Library Quantification kit. Every immunoSEQ 96-well plate was sequenced on a separate single-read 150-cycle Illumina NextSeq 550 flow cell. Processing in the source paper ran as follows. Because the immunoSEQ output included only junctional sequences and no quality scores, the filtering could not be the same as the filtering used for full-length reads. Sequences were annotated with PyIR, a Python wrapper for IgBLAST v1.9, and V/J genes and CDR3 were assigned using IMGT germline references. Reads with weak V/J assignments (E-value above 1e-6), missing CDR3, stop codons, out-of-frame junctions, or ambiguous translated residues were removed. V3J clonotypes were defined as sequences sharing an identical inferred V gene, J gene, and CDR3 amino acid sequence. Percentage overlap between repertoires was computed as shared unique clonotypes divided by the size of the smaller repertoire. Richness of each repertoire was evaluated using RTK rarefaction, the Chao1 estimator, and Recon v2.1 estimates of unobserved clonotypes. OLGA was used to compute generation probabilities for all TCRbeta clonotypes that the gDNA method yielded from a handful of donors. As stored in TCRdb, this immuneACCESS dataset retains in-frame rearrangements with V and J assigned. A fraction of the clones does not appear; measured against another copy, unresolved V genes explain less than half of the discrepancy, and the remainder lacks a known reason. V and J calls and clone size are given by that table; D and trimming were obtained from the DNA. The sample table lists a few million clones, 85% to 95% of them with a count of one. The leading ten clones occupy 0.37% of the sample.

The TCR sequence derives from a man between 18 and 29 years old in good health. Some clones in this sample may be carry-over from other donors' samples. Material: naive CD4+ T cells from PBMCs. Read against the paper, the sample's cell subset or site label means: CD45RA+ positively selected.

For the CDR3, the sequence is CASSLWGIKTLDEQFF. The nucleotides are TGCGCCAGCAGCTTGTGGGGGATTAAGACTCTCGATGAGCAGTTCTTC. The chain links TRBV5-1 with TRBJ2-1, with the D segment possibly TRBD1 or TRBD2, each aligning over 5 bases. The CDR3, from cysteine to phenylalanine, totals 16 residues. The sequence is cut down to CDR3 DNA, 48 bases in frame from base 1. In the germline V gene, CDR1 corresponds to SGHRS and CDR2 to YFSETQ. Trimming removed 1 base from V and 8 bases from J, leaving 19 bases between the germline ends.